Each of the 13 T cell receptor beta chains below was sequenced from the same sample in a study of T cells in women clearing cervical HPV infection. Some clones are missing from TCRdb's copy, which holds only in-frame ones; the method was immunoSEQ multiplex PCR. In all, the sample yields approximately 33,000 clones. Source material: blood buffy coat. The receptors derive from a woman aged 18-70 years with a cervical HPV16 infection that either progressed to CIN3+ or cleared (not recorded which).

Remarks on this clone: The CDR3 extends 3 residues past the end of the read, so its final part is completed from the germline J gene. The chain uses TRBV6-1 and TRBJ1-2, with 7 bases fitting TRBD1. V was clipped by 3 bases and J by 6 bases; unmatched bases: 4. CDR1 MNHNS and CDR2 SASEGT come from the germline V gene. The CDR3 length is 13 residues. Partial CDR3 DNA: TGTGCCAGCAGTGAGACAGGGCGGAATGGC. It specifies CASSETGRNG. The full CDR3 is CASSETGRNGYTF.

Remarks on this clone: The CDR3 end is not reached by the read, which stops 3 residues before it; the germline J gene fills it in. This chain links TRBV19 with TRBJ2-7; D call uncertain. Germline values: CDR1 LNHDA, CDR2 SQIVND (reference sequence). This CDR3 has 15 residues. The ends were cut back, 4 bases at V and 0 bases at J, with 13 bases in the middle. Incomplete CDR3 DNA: TGTGCCAGTAGTACTACAACGGGTTTCTCCTACGAG. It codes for CASSTTTGFSYE. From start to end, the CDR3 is CASSTTTGFSYEQYF.

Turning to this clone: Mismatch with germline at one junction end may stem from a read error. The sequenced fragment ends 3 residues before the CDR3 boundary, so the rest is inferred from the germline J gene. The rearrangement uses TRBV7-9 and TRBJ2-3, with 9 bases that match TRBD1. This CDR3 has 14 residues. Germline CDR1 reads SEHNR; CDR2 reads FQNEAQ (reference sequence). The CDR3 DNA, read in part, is TGTTCCAGCAGCCCGGACAGGGGCCAAGAGACG. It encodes CSSSPDRGQET. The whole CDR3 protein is CSSSPDRGQETQYF.

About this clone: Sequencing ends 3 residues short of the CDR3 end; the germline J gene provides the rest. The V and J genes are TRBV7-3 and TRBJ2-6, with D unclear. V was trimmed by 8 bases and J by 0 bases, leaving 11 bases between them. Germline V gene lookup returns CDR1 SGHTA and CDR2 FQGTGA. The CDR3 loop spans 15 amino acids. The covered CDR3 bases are TGTGCCAGCGGTGCACGACTCTCTGGGGCCAACGTC. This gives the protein CASGARLSGANV. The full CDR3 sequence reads CASGARLSGANVLTF. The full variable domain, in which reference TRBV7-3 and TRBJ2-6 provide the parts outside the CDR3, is GAGVSQTPSNKVTEKGKYVELRCDPISGHTALYWYRQSLGQGPEFLIYFQGTGAADDSGLPNDRFFAVRPEGSVSTLKIQRTERGDSAVYLCASGARLSGANVLTFGAGSRLTVL.

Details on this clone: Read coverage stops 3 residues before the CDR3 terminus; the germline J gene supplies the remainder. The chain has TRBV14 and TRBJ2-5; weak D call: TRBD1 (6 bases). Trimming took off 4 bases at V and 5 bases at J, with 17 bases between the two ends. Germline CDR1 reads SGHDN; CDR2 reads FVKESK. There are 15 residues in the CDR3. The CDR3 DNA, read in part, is TGTGCCAGCAGCCTTTCCGGGACAAGGGGGGAGACC. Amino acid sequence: CASSLSGTRGET. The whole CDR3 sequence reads CASSLSGTRGETQYF. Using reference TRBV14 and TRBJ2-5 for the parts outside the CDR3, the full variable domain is EAGVTQFPSHSVIEKGQTVTLRCDPISGHDNLYWYRRVMGKEIKFLLHFVKESKQDESGMPNNRFLAERTGGTYSTLKVQPAELEDSGVYFCASSLSGTRGETQYFGPGTRLLVL.

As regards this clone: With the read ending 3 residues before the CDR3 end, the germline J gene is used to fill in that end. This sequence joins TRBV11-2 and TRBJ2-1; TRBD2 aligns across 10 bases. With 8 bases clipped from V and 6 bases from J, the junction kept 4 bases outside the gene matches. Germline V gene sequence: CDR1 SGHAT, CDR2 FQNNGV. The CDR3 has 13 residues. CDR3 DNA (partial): TGTGCCAGCGCGATAGCGGGAGGCAATGAG. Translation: CASAIAGGNE. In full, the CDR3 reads CASAIAGGNEQFF. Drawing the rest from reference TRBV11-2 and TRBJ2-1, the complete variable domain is EAGVAQSPRYKIIEKRQSVAFWCNPISGHATLYWYQQILGQGPKLLIQFQNNGVVDDSQLPKDRFSAERLKGVDSTLKIQPAKLEDSAVYLCASAIAGGNEQFFGPGTRLTVL.

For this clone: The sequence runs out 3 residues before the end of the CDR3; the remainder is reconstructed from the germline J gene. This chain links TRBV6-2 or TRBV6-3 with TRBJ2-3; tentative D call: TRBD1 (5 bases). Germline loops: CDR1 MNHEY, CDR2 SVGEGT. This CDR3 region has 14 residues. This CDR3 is CASSSQGFNQPQYF. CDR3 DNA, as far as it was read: TGTGCCAGCAGTTCTCAGGGTTTCAATCAGCCG.

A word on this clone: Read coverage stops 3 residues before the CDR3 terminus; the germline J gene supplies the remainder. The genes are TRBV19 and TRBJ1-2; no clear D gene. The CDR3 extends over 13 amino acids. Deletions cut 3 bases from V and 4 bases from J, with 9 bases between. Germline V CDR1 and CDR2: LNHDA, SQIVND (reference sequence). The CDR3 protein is CASSIWNSYGYTF. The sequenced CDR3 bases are TGTGCCAGTAGTATTTGGAACAGCTATGGC. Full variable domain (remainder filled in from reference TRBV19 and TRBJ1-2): DGGITQSPKYLFRKEGQNVTLSCEQNLNHDAMYWYRQDPGQGLRLIYYSQIVNDFQKGDIAEGYSVSREKKESFPLTVTSAQKNPTAFYLCASSIWNSYGYTFGSGTRLTVV.

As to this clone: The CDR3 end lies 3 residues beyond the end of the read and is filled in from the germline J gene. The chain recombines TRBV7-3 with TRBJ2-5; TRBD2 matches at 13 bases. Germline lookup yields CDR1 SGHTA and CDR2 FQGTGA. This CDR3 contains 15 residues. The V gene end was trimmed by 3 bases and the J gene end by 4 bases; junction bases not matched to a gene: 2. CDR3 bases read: TGTGCCAGCAGCTTGGGACTAGCGGGGTTAGAGACC. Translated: CASSLGLAGLET. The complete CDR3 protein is CASSLGLAGLETQYF.

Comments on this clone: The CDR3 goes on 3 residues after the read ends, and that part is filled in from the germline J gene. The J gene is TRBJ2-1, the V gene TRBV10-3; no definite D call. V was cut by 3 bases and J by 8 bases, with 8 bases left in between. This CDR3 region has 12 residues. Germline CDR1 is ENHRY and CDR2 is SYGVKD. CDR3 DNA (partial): TGTGCCATCAGTGAACAATACGATGAG. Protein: CAISEQYDE. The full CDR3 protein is CAISEQYDEQFF.

The CDR3 region is CASSRRQGADYGYTF. Partial CDR3 DNA: TGCGCCAGCAGCAGGAGACAGGGGGCGGACTATGGC. The chain employs TRBV5-1 and TRBJ1-2; 10 bases are a match to TRBD1. Coverage ceases 3 residues before the CDR3 finishes, and the germline J gene fills in the end. The germline V gene encodes CDR1 SGHRS and CDR2 YFSETQ. The CDR3 contains 15 residues. The V gene end was trimmed by 4 bases and the J gene end by 3 bases; junction bases not matched to a gene: 6. Looking up the rest from reference TRBV5-1 and TRBJ1-2 gives the full variable domain: KAGVTQTPRYLIKTRGQQVTLSCSPISGHRSVSWYQQTPGQGLQFLFEYFSETQRNKGNFPGRFSGRQFSNSRSEMNVSTLELGDSALYLCASSRRQGADYGYTFGSGTRLTVV.

The CDR3 loop is CASSDPGRADTEAFF. The DNA read from the CDR3 is TGCGCCAGCAGTGATCCAGGGAGGGCGGACACTGAA. The gene calls are TRBV10-2 and TRBJ1-1; perhaps TRBD1 as D (5 bases). The CDR3 is cut off 3 residues early in the read; its end comes from the germline J gene. Germline V lookup: CDR1 WSHSY, CDR2 SAAADI. V dropped 3 bases and J dropped 3 bases, with 14 bases sitting between them. The CDR3 totals 15 residues.

The covered CDR3 bases are TGCGCCAGCAGCGAACAGGGGGCGGGAGGC. It yields the protein CASSEQGAGG. The entire CDR3 protein reads CASSEQGAGGYTF. V is TRBV5-1 and J is TRBJ1-2; 9 bases agree with TRBD1. The read ends 3 residues shy of where the CDR3 ends; the end is completed using the germline J gene. This CDR3 is 13 amino acids long. CDR1 and CDR2 from the germline V gene are SGHRS and YFSETQ.